Detailed here is one T cell receptor beta chain. The sample comes from a study of human T cells and chemical hapten exposure. Sample time point: pre-sensitization, week 0. Treatment denoted: therapeutic diphenylcyclopropenone sensitization with weekly scalp DPC. CDR3 length: 14 residues. Losses at the gene ends were 5 bases for V and 8 bases for J; bases not matched to a gene: 10. One entry per CDR3 protein, called by TCRdb with MiXCR from the RACE reads. Here the sample spans 300,000 to 450,000 distinct CDR3 sequences, roughly 5% being singletons. Here the sequenced sample was whole blood, taken in connection with sensitization to the hapten diphenylcyclopropenone (DPC). The J gene is TRBJ1-2, the V gene TRBV12-3 or TRBV12-4; 8 bases fit TRBD1. This TCR was sampled from a woman aged 50 to 65 with alopecia areata. Some clones in this sample may be carry-over from other donors' samples. CDR3 loop: CASSPSGGTNGYTF. The CDR3 coding sequence is TGTGCCAGCAGTCCCTCAGGGGGCACGAACGGCTACACCTTC.